This TCR beta chain was recorded in a study of T cell responses to AZD1222 COVID-19 vaccine. Repertoires were generated with immunoSEQ multiplex PCR, while TCRdb's copy carries only in-frame clones and drops some. The profile shows about 150,000 clones, around nine tenths of them singletons. Study-level results: Spike-specific TCRs gained breadth and depth after people received two AZD1222 doses.

The CDR3 covers 15 residues. Trimming took off 5 bases at V and 3 bases at J, with 16 bases between the two ends. The germline gives CDR1 MDHEN, CDR2 SYDVKM. A note on this clone: Its antigen remains unidentified. This sample includes further DNA sequences coding for the same CDR3.

V is TRBV28 and J is TRBJ1-1; possibly TRBD1 for D (6 bases). The starting material was peripheral blood, obtained on day 0 of AZD1222 vaccination. This TCR was recovered from an adult in good health. The CDR3 DNA reads as TGTGCCAGCAGTCCACCGGGGGGCGAGGACACTGAAGCTTTCTTT. The encoded protein is CASSPPGGEDTEAFF.